This T cell receptor (beta chain) was sequenced in a study of T cell repertoires in cytomegalovirus infection (dated by TCRdb to the late 2010s). About the study as a whole: Alongside well-studied HLA-B-restricted epitopes, the peptide stimulations were aimed at recently identified HLA-C-restricted CMV epitopes, whose presentation resists viral immunomodulation. Donor HLA type was relevant to the analysis, as public TCR beta signatures indicated carriage of CMV infection together with the matching HLA type. The paper's findings and limits, for the study overall: The ex vivo response was dominated by HLA-C-restricted CMV-specific TCR beta clonotypes, which also provided the single most frequent clonotype in two of eight donors. In both this cohort and an independent 352-donor cohort, the cumulative frequency of public TCR beta family members distinguished carriers of CMV infection plus the relevant HLA type.

V gives up 0 bases and J gives up 2 bases, and the segment between their germline ends measures 10 bases. Sequences MGHRA (CDR1) and YSYEKL (CDR2) are obtained from the germline V gene. Taken from cysteine to phenylalanine, the CDR3 has 15 residues. Kept here is only the CDR3 DNA, which spans 45 bases and is read in frame from base 1. In the case of this clonotype: Its antigen has not been determined. No per-base quality is available; no much larger clone lies one base away.

For sequencing, an Illumina HiSeq 1500 was employed. The public reads were quality trimmed at Q25 with fastp and then assembled into clones with MiXCR by TCRdb, keeping productive beta chains. Each entry is one CDR3 protein sequence, shown with its most common DNA and genes. The sample table lists about 110,000 distinct CDR3 sequences, around 30% of them with a count of one. Roughly 77% of the sample belongs to the ten largest clones. The treatment or condition label, read with the paper, signifies: in vitro stimulation with specific CMV peptide epitopes to enrich CMV-specific T cells. Recombination linked TRBV4-1 to TRBJ1-2; possibly the D gene is TRBD1, per 6 matching bases. The sequenced sample was CD8+ T cells from cultured PBMCs, obtained from culture after CMV antigen stimulation. The receptor comes from a human donor in good health (CMV status not recorded). Some clones in this sample may be carry-over from other donors' samples. At the DNA level, the sequence is TGCGCCAGCAGCCAAGATGGGGGCCTAAACTATGGCTACACCTTC. It is translated as CASSQDGGLNYGYTF.